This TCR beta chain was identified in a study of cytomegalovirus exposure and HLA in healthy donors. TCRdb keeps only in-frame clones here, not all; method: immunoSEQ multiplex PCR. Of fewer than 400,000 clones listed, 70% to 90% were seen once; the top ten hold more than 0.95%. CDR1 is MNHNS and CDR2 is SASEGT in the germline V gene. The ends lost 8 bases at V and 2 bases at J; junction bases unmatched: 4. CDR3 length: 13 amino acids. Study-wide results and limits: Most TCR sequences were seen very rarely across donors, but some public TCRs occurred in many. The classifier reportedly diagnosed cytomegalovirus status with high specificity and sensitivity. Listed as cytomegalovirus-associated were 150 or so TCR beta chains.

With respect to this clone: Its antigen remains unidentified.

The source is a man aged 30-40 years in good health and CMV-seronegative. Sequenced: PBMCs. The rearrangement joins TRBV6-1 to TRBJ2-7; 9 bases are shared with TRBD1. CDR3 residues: CASAGTGTYEQYF. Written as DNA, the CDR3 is TGTGCCAGCGCCGGGACAGGGACCTACGAGCAGTACTTC.